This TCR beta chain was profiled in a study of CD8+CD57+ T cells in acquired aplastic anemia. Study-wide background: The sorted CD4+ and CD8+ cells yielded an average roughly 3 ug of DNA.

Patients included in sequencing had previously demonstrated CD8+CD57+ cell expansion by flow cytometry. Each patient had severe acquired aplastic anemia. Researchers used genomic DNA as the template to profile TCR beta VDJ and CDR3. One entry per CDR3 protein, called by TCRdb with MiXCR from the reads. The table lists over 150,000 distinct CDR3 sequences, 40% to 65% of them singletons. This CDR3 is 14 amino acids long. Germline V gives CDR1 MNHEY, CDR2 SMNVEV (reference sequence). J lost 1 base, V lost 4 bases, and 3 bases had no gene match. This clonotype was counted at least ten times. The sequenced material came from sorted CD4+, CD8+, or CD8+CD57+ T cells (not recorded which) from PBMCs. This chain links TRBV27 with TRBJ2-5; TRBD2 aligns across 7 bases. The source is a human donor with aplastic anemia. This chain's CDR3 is CASSSSGGQETQYF. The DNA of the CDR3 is TGTGCCAGCAGTTCCTCGGGGGGCCAAGAGACCCAGTACTTC.